Listed below are T cell receptor beta chains from one sample, sequenced in a study of T cell responses to AZD1222 COVID-19 vaccine. Sequencing used immunoSEQ multiplex PCR; TCRdb keeps in-frame clones, though not all of them. The table has roughly 100,000 clones, around nine tenths seen once. This material consisted of peripheral blood, taken 28 days after the second dose of the MenACWY control vaccine. The receptors stem from an adult who received the MenACWY meningococcal vaccine as a control. Each CDR3 is given with its conserved first and last residue. The D gene is left open where the match is weak.

CASTYTDTQYF | TRBJ2-3 | TRBV2 | NA
CASSTGAYGYTF | TRBJ1-2 | TRBV12-3/TRBV12-4 | NA
CASREELWAEQYF | TRBJ2-7 | TRBV2 | NA
CASSIGAGPLKNIQYF | TRBJ2-4 | TRBV19 | NA
CAISESNGRGGDLETQYF | TRBJ2-5 | TRBV10-3 | NA
CASSEQGAGQPQHF | TRBJ1-5 | TRBV19 | TRBD1
CASSESSGVSYF | TRBJ2-3 | TRBV2 | TRBD2
CATSARGAGQDYEQYF | TRBJ2-7 | TRBV24-1 | TRBD1
CASSLDSGDTEAFF | TRBJ1-1 | TRBV5-1 | NA
CASNPERRDQETQYF | TRBJ2-5 | TRBV6-5 | NA
CASSLGQGPYGYTF | TRBJ1-2 | TRBV19 | TRBD1
CASREEDYEQFF | TRBJ2-1 | TRBV28 | NA
CASGRGYNNYGYTF | TRBJ1-2 | TRBV6-5 | NA
CASSEARGNGETQYF | TRBJ2-5 | TRBV6-1 | NA
CAISELGQGEGNTEAFF | TRBJ1-1 | TRBV10-3 | TRBD1
CATSRAWGAEDEKLFF | TRBJ1-4 | TRBV15 | NA
CASSLSGPYGYTF | TRBJ1-2 | TRBV28 | NA
CASSLGFYEQYF | TRBJ2-7 | TRBV7-9 | NA
CASTRVAGSVTGELFF | TRBJ2-2 | TRBV19 | TRBD2
CASSSKGQGGGNQPQHF | TRBJ1-5 | TRBV27 | TRBD1